A selection of T cell receptor beta chains follows, all from one sample in a study of early T cells in non-severe SARS-CoV-2 infection. TCRdb reprocessed the 5' RACE reads via MiXCR and lists one record per CDR3 protein. The repertoire consists of 55,000 to 75,000 distinct CDR3 sequences, with about an eighth occurring once and the leading ten covering around 1.3%. The sequencing sample was made of whole blood. Receptors originate from an adult who was a healthcare worker with PCR-confirmed SARS-CoV-2 infection or an uninfected control (not recorded which). The CDR3 runs from the conserved cysteine through the conserved F or W. Fields, in order: D gene, J gene, clone size, V gene, CDR3 DNA, CDR3 protein. A D gene is named only where the DNA matches it firmly. Only some rows state a clone size, as once, few, many or a class for expanded clones.

d_call: .
j_call: TRBJ2-7
clone_size: many
v_call: TRBV3-1
cdr3_nt: TGTGCCAGCAGCCTGACACTACCCACCTCCTACGAGCAGTACTTC
cdr3_aa: CASSLTLPTSYEQYF

d_call: TRBD1
j_call: TRBJ2-7
clone_size: .
v_call: TRBV7-2
cdr3_nt: TGTGCCAGCAGCCGGACAGGGGGCGAGCAGTACTTC
cdr3_aa: CASSRTGGEQYF

d_call: TRBD2
j_call: TRBJ2-3
clone_size: many
v_call: TRBV12-3/TRBV12-4
cdr3_nt: TGTGCCAGCACTTTGAGCGGGAGGACAGATACGCAGTATTTT
cdr3_aa: CASTLSGRTDTQYF

d_call: .
j_call: TRBJ2-2
clone_size: many
v_call: TRBV7-6
cdr3_nt: TGTGCCAGCAGAACATCGGGGGACAACGGGGAGCTGTTTTTT
cdr3_aa: CASRTSGDNGELFF

d_call: .
j_call: TRBJ2-7
clone_size: many
v_call: TRBV5-1
cdr3_nt: TGCGCCAGCAGCTTGGCCCCGCGGACACTCCTGGGGGTATACGAGCAGTACTTC
cdr3_aa: CASSLAPRTLLGVYEQYF

d_call: .
j_call: TRBJ1-1
clone_size: many
v_call: TRBV18
cdr3_nt: TGTGCCAGCTCACAGGGGGAGAACACTGAAGCTTTCTTT
cdr3_aa: CASSQGENTEAFF

d_call: TRBD1
j_call: TRBJ2-7
clone_size: many
v_call: TRBV14
cdr3_nt: TGTGCCAGCAGCCAACGGACAGGGAACTACGAGCAGTACTTC
cdr3_aa: CASSQRTGNYEQYF

d_call: TRBD1
j_call: TRBJ1-5
clone_size: many
v_call: TRBV27
cdr3_nt: TGTGCCAGCAGGCGTGGGACAGGGCAGGTTGGGAGCAATCAGCCCCAGCATTTT
cdr3_aa: CASRRGTGQVGSNQPQHF

d_call: .
j_call: TRBJ2-5
clone_size: many
v_call: TRBV7-9
cdr3_nt: TGTGCCAGCAGCTTAGATCGGGTCAGGGAGACCCAGTACTTC
cdr3_aa: CASSLDRVRETQYF

d_call: .
j_call: TRBJ2-7
clone_size: many
v_call: TRBV29-1
cdr3_nt: TGCAGCGTTGAAGGGGCTTATACCTACGAGCAGTACTTC
cdr3_aa: CSVEGAYTYEQYF

d_call: TRBD2
j_call: TRBJ2-5
clone_size: .
v_call: TRBV12-3/TRBV12-4
cdr3_nt: TGTGCCAGCAGCCAGCGGGGCCAAGAGACCCAGTACTTC
cdr3_aa: CASSQRGQETQYF

d_call: .
j_call: TRBJ2-5
clone_size: few
v_call: TRBV29-1
cdr3_nt: TGCAGCGTTGAGGTATCAACGGAGACCCAGTACTTC
cdr3_aa: CSVEVSTETQYF

d_call: TRBD1
j_call: TRBJ2-5
clone_size: .
v_call: TRBV7-8
cdr3_nt: TGTGCCAGCAGCCGGGACAGACAAGAGACCCAGTACTTC
cdr3_aa: CASSRDRQETQYF

d_call: TRBD2
j_call: TRBJ2-7
clone_size: many
v_call: TRBV28
cdr3_nt: TGTGCCAGCACCTCTCTTAGGACTAGCGGAGAGTACGAGCAGTACTTC
cdr3_aa: CASTSLRTSGEYEQYF

d_call: .
j_call: TRBJ2-7
clone_size: many
v_call: TRBV29-1
cdr3_nt: TGCAGCGTTGAACTCGTCCCCTTAAGCCGCGAGCAGTACTTC
cdr3_aa: CSVELVPLSREQYF

d_call: .
j_call: TRBJ1-5
clone_size: many
v_call: TRBV12-3/TRBV12-4
cdr3_nt: TGTGCCAGCGTCGGCAGGAGCAATCAGCCCCAGCATTTT
cdr3_aa: CASVGRSNQPQHF

d_call: .
j_call: TRBJ2-1
clone_size: many
v_call: TRBV7-9
cdr3_nt: TGTGCCAGCAGCTCAAAGGGACCAGAGGAGCAGTTCTTC
cdr3_aa: CASSSKGPEEQFF

d_call: .
j_call: TRBJ2-3
clone_size: many
v_call: TRBV5-6
cdr3_nt: TGTGCCAGCAGCTTGGATGCGATATCGAGCACAGATACGCAGTATTTT
cdr3_aa: CASSLDAISSTDTQYF

d_call: .
j_call: TRBJ2-2
clone_size: few
v_call: TRBV11-2
cdr3_nt: TGTGCCAGCAGCTACATGGGGACCAATTACGGGGAGCTGTTTTTT
cdr3_aa: CASSYMGTNYGELFF

d_call: TRBD1
j_call: TRBJ1-3
clone_size: many
v_call: TRBV5-7
cdr3_nt: TGTGCCAGCAGCCGCCGGGACAGCACTGGAAACACCATATATTTT
cdr3_aa: CASSRRDSTGNTIYF

d_call: .
j_call: TRBJ2-1
clone_size: many
v_call: TRBV11-2
cdr3_nt: TGTGCCAGCAGCTCCCAAAGTACTCCCCAATACAATGAGCAGTTCTTC
cdr3_aa: CASSSQSTPQYNEQFF

d_call: .
j_call: TRBJ1-5
clone_size: many
v_call: TRBV5-6
cdr3_nt: TGTGCCAGCAGCTTGGACGGGGATCTGAATCAGCCCCAGCATTTT
cdr3_aa: CASSLDGDLNQPQHF

d_call: .
j_call: TRBJ2-1
clone_size: many
v_call: TRBV19
cdr3_nt: TGTGCCAGTAGTATTCTATATCGGGAGCACTACAATGAGCAGTTCTTC
cdr3_aa: CASSILYREHYNEQFF

d_call: .
j_call: TRBJ2-5
clone_size: many
v_call: TRBV24-1
cdr3_nt: TGTGCCACCAGTGATTTAAGGGAGACCCAGTACTTC
cdr3_aa: CATSDLRETQYF

d_call: .
j_call: TRBJ2-1
clone_size: few
v_call: TRBV6-2/TRBV6-3
cdr3_nt: TGTGCCAGCACAGTCTCTCCGCGATCGGGGTACAATGAGCAGTTCTTC
cdr3_aa: CASTVSPRSGYNEQFF

d_call: .
j_call: TRBJ2-6
clone_size: many
v_call: TRBV7-6
cdr3_nt: TGTGCCAGCAGTTCCCCCGGGACCCAGTCGTCTTCTGGGGCCAACGTCCTGACTTTC
cdr3_aa: CASSSPGTQSSSGANVLTF